This T cell receptor (beta chain) came from a study of metastatic and nonmetastatic thyroid tumors. Study-wide findings and caveats: The reported finding was significantly higher TCR beta diversity in malignant thyroid tumors relative to benign nodules, in blood and tumor.

CDR3 length equals 13 residues. V lost 3 bases, J lost 8 bases, and 3 bases stayed unmatched. Germline values: CDR1 LGHDT, CDR2 YNNKEL (reference sequence). Ten or more counts support this clone. Its cognate antigen is unknown. The entire patient cohort was treatment-naive prior to thyroid surgery. TCRdb reprocessed the PCR reads using MiXCR. The sample lists about 49,000 clones; roughly 22% were seen once. The material sequenced was blood. The TCR sequence derives from a female donor with papillary thyroid cancer or a benign thyroid nodule (not recorded which). Some clones in this sample may be carry-over from other donors' samples. The V and J genes are TRBV3-1 and TRBJ1-2; TRBD1 agrees at 10 bases. The CDR3 protein is CASSQGTGVGYTF. CDR3 nucleotides: TGTGCCAGCAGCCAGGGGACAGGGGTCGGCTACACCTTC.